This record looks at one T cell receptor (beta chain) sequence and its context. This sample is drawn from a study of blood T cell repertoires in COVID-19. How the authors handled the data: Counts of nucleated cells, estimated from reference gene primer amplification, were obtained. Profiling relied on immunoSEQ multiplex PCR, and the TCRdb table lists in-frame clones only, not all of them. For V, J and clone size, that table is used; D and trimming come from the DNA. The sample records approximately 75,000 clones, roughly 86% being singletons. Sequenced input: peripheral blood. This TCR was sampled from a middle-aged man with acute or convalescent COVID-19.

The CDR3 region is CATTLGGSGELFF. CDR3 in DNA: TGTGCCACGACCTTAGGAGGGAGCGGGGAGCTGTTTTTT. V usage is TRBV7-9 and J usage is TRBJ2-2; D might be TRBD2 (6 bases). V lost 10 bases and J 7 bases, leaving 16 bases between the germline ends. The CDR3 spans 13 residues. Germline V gene data show CDR1 as SEHNR and CDR2 as FQNEAQ (reference sequence).